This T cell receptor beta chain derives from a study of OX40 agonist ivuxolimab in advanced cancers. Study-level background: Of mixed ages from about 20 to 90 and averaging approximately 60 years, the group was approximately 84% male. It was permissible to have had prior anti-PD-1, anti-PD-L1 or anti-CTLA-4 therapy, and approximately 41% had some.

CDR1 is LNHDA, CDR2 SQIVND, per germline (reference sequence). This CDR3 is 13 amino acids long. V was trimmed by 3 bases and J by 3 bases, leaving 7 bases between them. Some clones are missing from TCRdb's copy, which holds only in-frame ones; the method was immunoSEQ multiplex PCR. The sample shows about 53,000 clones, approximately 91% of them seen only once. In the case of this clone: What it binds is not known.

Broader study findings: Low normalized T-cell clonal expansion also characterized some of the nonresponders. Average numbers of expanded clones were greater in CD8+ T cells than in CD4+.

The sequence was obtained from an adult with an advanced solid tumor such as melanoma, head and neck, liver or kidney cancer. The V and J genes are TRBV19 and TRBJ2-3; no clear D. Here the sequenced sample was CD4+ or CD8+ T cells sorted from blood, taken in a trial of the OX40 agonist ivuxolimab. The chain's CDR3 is CASSIVETDTQYF. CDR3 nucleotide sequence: TGTGCCAGTAGTATTGTCGAAACAGATACGCAGTATTTT.